These T cell receptor beta chains were read from a single sample in a study of CD8 T cells in acute hepatitis C reinfection. Libraries were prepared by immunoSEQ multiplex PCR; TCRdb keeps only in-frame clonotypes and omits some of them. The sample shows tens of thousands of clones, around 85% of them seen only once. Source material: naive CD8+ T cells from PBMCs. The receptors derive from a woman aged 18 to 35 who spontaneously cleared hepatitis C infection. Each CDR3 is given without its conserved first and last residue. Only part of the rows carry a size: once, few, many, or a class if the clone is expanded.

clone_size j_call v_call cdr3_aa
- TRBJ1-1 TRBV7-8 ASSSPDSSPEAF
few TRBJ1-1 TRBV19 ASSIGTGFTEAF
once TRBJ2-7 TRBV5-5 ASSPGPVVYEQY
few TRBJ2-3 TRBV19 ASSMGDTQY
- TRBJ1-4 TRBV2 ASSERRTANEKLF
- TRBJ1-3 TRBV7-2 ASSLEGGDLSGNTIY
- TRBJ2-7 TRBV5-4 ASSRPDRVPYEQY
- TRBJ2-7 TRBV5-4 ASSLGPSTGASSYEQY
- TRBJ2-7 TRBV27 ASSGTGIYEQY
once TRBJ1-1 TRBV7-8 ASSRGGRDTEAF
once TRBJ2-7 TRBV27 ASSLLGTGYYEQY
- TRBJ2-1 TRBV6-4 ASSDGAGGYNEQF
- TRBJ2-5 TRBV9 ASSSRATQETQY
- TRBJ2-5 TRBV19 ASSMWTSGSFQETQY
- TRBJ1-5 TRBV19 ASSISGYGNQPQH
- TRBJ2-1 TRBV2 AIQINEQF
- TRBJ2-1 TRBV15 ATSETGRNEQF
- TRBJ2-7 TRBV6-1 ASSERDSSSYEQY
- TRBJ2-5 TRBV5-1 ASSLFPSSGSEETQY
- TRBJ1-2 TRBV10-2 ASSEFDGPSGYT
- TRBJ1-1 TRBV6-5 ASSYSTVVGPGAF
- TRBJ1-1 TRBV19 ASSIIGPTGNTEAF